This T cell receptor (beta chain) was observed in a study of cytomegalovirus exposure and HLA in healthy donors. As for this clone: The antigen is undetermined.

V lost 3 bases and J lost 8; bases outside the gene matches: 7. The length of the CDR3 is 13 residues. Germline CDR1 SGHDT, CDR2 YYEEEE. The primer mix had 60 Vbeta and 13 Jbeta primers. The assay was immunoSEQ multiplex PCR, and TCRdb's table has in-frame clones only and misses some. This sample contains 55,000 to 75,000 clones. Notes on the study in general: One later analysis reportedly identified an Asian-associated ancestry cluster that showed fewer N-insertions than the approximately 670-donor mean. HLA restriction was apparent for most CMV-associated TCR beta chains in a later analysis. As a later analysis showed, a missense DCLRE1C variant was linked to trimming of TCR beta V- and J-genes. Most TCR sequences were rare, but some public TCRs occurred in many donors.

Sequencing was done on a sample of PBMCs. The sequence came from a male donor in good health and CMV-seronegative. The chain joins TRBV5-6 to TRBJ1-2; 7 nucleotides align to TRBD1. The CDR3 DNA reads TGTGCCAGCAGCTCCCGACAGGGCGACGGCTACACCTTC. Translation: CASSSRQGDGYTF.